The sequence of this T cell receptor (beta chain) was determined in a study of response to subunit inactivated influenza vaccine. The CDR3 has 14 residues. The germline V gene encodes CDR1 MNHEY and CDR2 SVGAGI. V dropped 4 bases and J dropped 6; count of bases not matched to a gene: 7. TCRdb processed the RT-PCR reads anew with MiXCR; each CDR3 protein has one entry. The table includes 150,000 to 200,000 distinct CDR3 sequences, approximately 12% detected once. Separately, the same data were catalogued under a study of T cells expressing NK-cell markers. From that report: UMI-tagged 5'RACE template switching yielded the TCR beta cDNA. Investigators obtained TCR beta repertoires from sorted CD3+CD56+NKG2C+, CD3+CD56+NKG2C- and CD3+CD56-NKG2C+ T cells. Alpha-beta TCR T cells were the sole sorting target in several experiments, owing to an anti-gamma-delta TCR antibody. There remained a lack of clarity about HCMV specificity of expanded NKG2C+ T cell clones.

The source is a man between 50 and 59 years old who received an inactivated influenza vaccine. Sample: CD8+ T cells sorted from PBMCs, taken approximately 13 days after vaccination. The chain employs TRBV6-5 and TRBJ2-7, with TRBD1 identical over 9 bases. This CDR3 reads CASSSVTGGGEQYF. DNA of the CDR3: TGTGCCAGCAGTTCTGTTACAGGGGGCGGCGAGCAGTACTTC.